The 9 T cell receptor beta chains reported below all come from one sample, sequenced in a study of beta chain features in type 1 diabetes (dated by TCRdb to between 2018 and 2020). Library method: the immunoSEQ multiplex PCR assay. All of the isolated RNA was reverse transcribed with the High Capacity cDNA Reverse Transcription Kit, so expressed TCRB transcripts were sequenced. TCRdb re-hosts the immuneACCESS table, in-frame sequences only. Its copies lack some clones; in the studies checked, an unresolved V gene accounts for under half of them, and the cause for the rest is not known. The sample table records 390,000 or so clones; approximately 15% of these occur just once. Roughly 0.036% of the sample rests with the top ten. The sequenced material came from naive CD4+ T cells from blood. This specimen's cell subset or site label, interpreted: true naive CD4+ T cells. These receptors came from a man aged 25 to 45 in good health.

The chain carries TRBV30 and TRBJ2-3; TRBD2 aligns across 13 bases. This CDR3 comprises 15 residues. Germline V gene sequence: CDR1 GTSNPN, CDR2 SVGIG (reference sequence). The trim removed 1 base at V and 6 bases at J, leaving 4 bases unmatched. CDR3 sequence reads: CAWSGTSGSFDTQYF. DNA for the CDR3: TGTGCCTGGAGTGGGACTAGCGGGAGTTTCGATACGCAGTATTTT.

The rearrangement links TRBV7-9 to TRBJ1-5; unclear D gene. This CDR3 is built from 14 residues. The germline V gene encodes CDR1 SEHNR and CDR2 FQNEAQ (reference sequence). Trimming stripped 3 bases from V and 3 bases from J, with 9 bases between. Here the CDR3 DNA reads TGTGCCAGCAGCTTCATGGGCGACAATCAGCCCCAGCATTTT. This codes for CASSFMGDNQPQHF.

This clone was seen a few times. V is TRBV20-1 and J is TRBJ2-5; D remains ambiguous. The length of the CDR3 is 9 residues. V gave up 6 bases and J gave up 7 bases, with 6 bases separating them. The germline V gene has CDR1 DFQATT and CDR2 SNEGSKA (reference sequence). This CDR3 is CSAGRTQYF. The CDR3 coding sequence is TGCAGTGCGGGAAGGACCCAGTACTTC.

There are a few counts of this clone. The chain joins TRBV7-2 to TRBJ1-2; no definite D call. Germline V gene sequence: CDR1 SGHTA, CDR2 FQGNSA. V was clipped by 4 bases and J by 9 bases, with 9 bases between them. The CDR3 length is 11 residues. The CDR3: CASSSTDRYTF. CDR3 bases: TGTGCCAGCAGCTCCACGGACCGCTACACCTTC.

This chain connects TRBV7-8 to TRBJ1-4, with D possibly being TRBD1 (5 bases). Germline values: CDR1 SGHVS, CDR2 FQNEAQ. This CDR3 has 15 amino acids. The germline V and J ends were trimmed by 7 bases and 7 bases, with 19 bases remaining between them. This CDR3 is CASIELGLQTEKLFF. CDR3 DNA: TGTGCCAGCATAGAGCTGGGGCTGCAGACTGAAAAACTGTTTTTT.

The table lists this clone with a few counts. The chain couples TRBV5-1 to TRBJ2-3; D gene uncertain. Trimming left V 4 bases short and J 2 bases short, with 17 bases between. The CDR3 spans 16 residues. Germline CDR1 and CDR2: SGHRS and YFSETQ. The CDR3 sequence is CASSTLTLTDTDTQYF. CDR3 coding DNA: TGCGCCAGCAGCACCCTAACACTGACCGACACAGATACGCAGTATTTT.

This clone has more than one count but fewer than ten. The rearrangement joins TRBV27 to TRBJ2-1; D ambiguous. Trimming removed 3 bases at V and 6 bases at J, with 3 bases between. The germline V gene has CDR1 MNHEY and CDR2 SMNVEV (reference sequence). The CDR3 is made up of 11 amino acids. The CDR3: CASSFGNEQFF. The CDR3 region has the DNA TGTGCCAGCAGTTTTGGCAATGAGCAGTTCTTC.

This chain connects TRBV28 to TRBJ2-3, with TRBD2 matching over 10 bases. Germline V gene sequence: CDR1 MDHEN, CDR2 SYDVKM. The V gene end was trimmed by 6 bases and the J gene end by 2 bases; junction bases not matched to a gene: 8. The CDR3 covers 16 residues. CDR3 sequence (DNA): TGTGCCAGCAGCAGATCACTAGCGGGACCCACAGATACGCAGTATTTT. Translation: CASSRSLAGPTDTQYF. Together with reference TRBV28 and TRBJ2-3, the CDR3 gives the full variable domain: DVKVTQSSRYLVKRTGEKVFLECVQDMDHENMFWYRQDPGLGLRLIYFSYDVKMKEKGDIPEGYSVSREKKERFSLILESASTNQTSMYLCASSRSLAGPTDTQYFGPGTRLTVL.

The rearrangement links TRBV10-1 to TRBJ2-7; TRBD2 aligns across 7 bases. This CDR3 spans 14 amino acids. V trimming: 6 bases; J trimming: 7 bases; junction bases outside the gene matches: 12. CDR1 is WNHNN, CDR2 SYGVQD, per germline (reference sequence). CDR3 sequence: CASSLGTTQGEQYF. CDR3 coding DNA: TGCGCCAGCAGCCTCGGGACTACCCAGGGTGAGCAGTACTTC.